The 26 T cell receptor beta chains listed next were all sequenced from one sample in a study of blood T cell repertoires in COVID-19. Using immunoSEQ multiplex PCR, the repertoire was profiled, and TCRdb retains in-frame clones only, with some absent. Here the sample spans 53,000 or so clones, 90% being singletons. Sequenced material: peripheral blood. These receptors were collected from a man in his forties with acute or convalescent COVID-19.

This chain connects TRBV11-2 to TRBJ2-1; D is undetermined. Germline V CDR1 and CDR2: SGHAT, FQNNGV. There are 14 residues in the CDR3. The V end lost 2 bases, the J end lost 9 bases, and 14 bases lay between the germline ends. The CDR3 region is CASSLQSRGTEQFF. The CDR3 DNA is TGTGCCAGCAGCTTACAGTCCCGCGGCACTGAGCAGTTCTTC.

This clone appeared a single time. This sequence joins TRBV9 and TRBJ2-7; weak D call: TRBD1 (6 bases). The CDR3 contains 14 residues. Trimming pared 0 bases from V and 3 bases from J, leaving 10 bases between. Per germline, CDR1 SGDLS and CDR2 YYNGEE. The CDR3 sequence is CASSVGGRGYEQYF. As DNA, the CDR3 is TGTGCCAGCAGCGTAGGCGGCAGGGGCTACGAGCAGTACTTC.

This chain links TRBV7-6 with TRBJ1-1; D is uncertain. Trimming stripped 1 base from V and 4 bases from J, with 7 bases between. Germline CDR1 SGHVS, CDR2 FNYEAQ. There are 13 residues in the CDR3. The CDR3 region is CASSLGSTTEAFF. The CDR3 DNA reads TGTGCCAGCAGCTTAGGGAGTACCACTGAAGCTTTCTTT. Full variable domain (outside the CDR3, taken from reference TRBV7-6 and TRBJ1-1): GAGVSQSPRYKVTKRGQDVALRCDPISGHVSLYWYRQALGQGPEFLTYFNYEAQQDKSGLPNDRFSAERPEGSISTLTIQRTEQRDSAMYRCASSLGSTTEAFFGQGTRLTVV.

V and J are TRBV5-4 and TRBJ1-5, with 7 bases that match TRBD1. This CDR3 is 14 amino acids long. V shed 2 bases, J shed 7 bases, and the junction held 6 bases outside the gene matches. Germline V gives CDR1 SGHNT, CDR2 YYREEE (reference sequence). The CDR3 nucleotides read TGTGCCAGCAGCTTAGGGGGCGCGGGGCAGCCCCAGCATTTT. This codes for CASSLGGAGQPQHF.

The rearrangement uses TRBV20-1 and TRBJ1-5; D may be TRBD1 (5 bases). The length of the CDR3 is 14 residues. Germline lookup yields CDR1 DFQATT and CDR2 SNEGSKA (reference sequence). V lost 3 bases to trimming and J lost 3 bases, with 12 bases between them. CDR3 amino acids: CSASLGHHNQPQHF. As DNA, the CDR3 is TGCAGTGCTAGTCTCGGACATCACAATCAGCCCCAGCATTTT.

V is TRBV6-2 or TRBV6-3 and J is TRBJ2-5, with TRBD1 matching 8 bases. CDR1 is MNHEY, CDR2 SVGEGT, per germline. V lost 1 base and J lost 5; bases outside the gene matches: 6. The CDR3 covers 15 residues. CDR3 nucleotide sequence: TGTGCCAGCAGTTACTTCGGGACAGGTACTGAGACCCAGTACTTC. Amino acid sequence: CASSYFGTGTETQYF.

CDR3 residues: CASSPHGQISNQPQHF. The DNA for the CDR3 is TGTGCCAGTAGTCCCCATGGGCAGATTAGCAATCAGCCCCAGCATTTT. The V and J genes are TRBV19 and TRBJ1-5; D is unclear. The germline V gene has CDR1 LNHDA and CDR2 SQIVND (reference sequence). V lost 5 bases and J 0 bases, leaving 14 bases between the germline ends. CDR3 size: 16 residues. Combining the CDR3 with reference TRBV19 and TRBJ1-5 gives the whole variable domain DGGITQSPKYLFRKEGQNVTLSCEQNLNHDAMYWYRQDPGQGLRLIYYSQIVNDFQKGDIAEGYSVSREKKESFPLTVTSAQKNPTAFYLCASSPHGQISNQPQHFGDGTRLSIL.

This sequence joins TRBV12-3 or TRBV12-4 and TRBJ1-2; perhaps TRBD1 as D (5 bases). Trimming cost V 3 bases and J 5 bases, with 10 bases left between them. CDR3 size: 13 residues. This CDR3 is CASSLGLGYGYTF. CDR3 in DNA: TGTGCCAGCAGTTTGGGACTCGGGTATGGCTACACCTTC.

The chain couples TRBV5-1 to TRBJ1-4; no definite D call. V lost 4 bases and J lost 8, with 21 bases in between. CDR3 length: 16 residues. The germline gives CDR1 SGHRS, CDR2 YFSETQ. The CDR3 loop is CASSRRSDDIREKLFF. CDR3 coding DNA: TGCGCCAGCAGCAGACGTAGTGACGACATTCGGGAAAAACTGTTTTTT.

The genes are TRBV7-2 and TRBJ2-5, with 9 bases that match TRBD1. Germline V CDR1 and CDR2: SGHTA, FQGNSA. This CDR3 has 18 amino acids. J was trimmed by 3 bases and V by 2 bases; bases with no gene match: 13. CDR3 DNA sequence: TGTGCCAGCAGCTTAAGGTCCGGGACAGGGCTGTTAGAAGAGACCCAGTACTTC. Translated, it gives CASSLRSGTGLLEETQYF.

The chain is built from TRBV10-3 and TRBJ1-1; 8 nucleotides align to TRBD1. The germline V gene has CDR1 ENHRY and CDR2 SYGVKD. The CDR3 covers 16 residues. After removal of 8 bases from V and 5 bases from J, the junction contained 16 bases not matched to a gene. The CDR3 region is CAIGRYRRGRVTEAFF. The CDR3 nucleotides are TGTGCCATCGGAAGGTACCGCAGGGGGCGGGTGACTGAAGCTTTCTTT.

The rearrangement uses TRBV30 and TRBJ2-5; 8 bases agree with TRBD1. Germline values: CDR1 GTSNPN, CDR2 SVGIG (reference sequence). V was clipped by 0 bases and J by 5 bases; unmatched bases: 2. The CDR3 runs 13 residues. This chain's CDR3 is CAWSVQGGETQYF. Written as DNA, the CDR3 is TGTGCCTGGAGTGTACAGGGGGGTGAGACCCAGTACTTC.

The chain links TRBV24-1 to TRBJ2-3, with D unresolved. Germline V gene data show CDR1 as KGHDR and CDR2 as SFDVKD. The CDR3 is made up of 11 amino acids. The V end lost 5 bases, the J end lost 11 bases, and 10 bases lay between the germline ends. CDR3 sequence: CATSGGDQQYF. The CDR3 DNA is TGTGCCACCAGTGGTGGAGACCAGCAGTATTTT.

The V and J genes are TRBV6-4 and TRBJ1-2, with unresolved D. V was trimmed by 5 bases and J by 1 base, leaving 8 bases between them. The CDR3 sequence is 13 residues long. Germline V gene sequence: CDR1 MRHNA, CDR2 SNTAGT. CDR3 coding DNA: TGTGCCAGCAGTCCCGTTCTTAACTATGGCTACACCTTC. This translates into CASSPVLNYGYTF.

The chain recombines TRBV5-1 with TRBJ2-7; 12 positions match TRBD2. Trimming took 0 bases from V and 5 from J; bases not matched to a gene: 15. Germline-derived CDR1 and CDR2 are SGHRS and YFSETQ. There are 19 residues in the CDR3. The DNA of the CDR3 is TGCGCCAGCAGCTTGGAACTAGCGGGAGGTCACTTGGGAGTCCACGAGCAGTACTTC. As protein: CASSLELAGGHLGVHEQYF.

The chain is built from TRBV2 and TRBJ2-6; D not certain. V lost 6 bases, J lost 4 bases, and 19 bases lay in between. The CDR3 consists of 17 residues. The germline V gene has CDR1 SNHLY and CDR2 FYNNEI. CDR3 coding DNA: TGTGCCAGCAGCGTCGACACGTTCTCGTCCGGGGCCAACGTCCTGACTTTC. It encodes CASSVDTFSSGANVLTF.

V usage is TRBV19 and J usage is TRBJ2-2, with a tentative D call TRBD2 (7 bases). Trimming cost V 7 bases and J 4 bases, with 13 bases left between them. Germline-derived CDR1 and CDR2 are LNHDA and SQIVND (reference sequence). This CDR3 has 14 amino acids. The CDR3 region has the DNA TGTGCCAGTAATCGGGGGGCCGGCACCGGGGAGCTGTTTTTT. Translation gives CASNRGAGTGELFF. Full variable domain (missing parts from reference TRBV19 and TRBJ2-2): DGGITQSPKYLFRKEGQNVTLSCEQNLNHDAMYWYRQDPGQGLRLIYYSQIVNDFQKGDIAEGYSVSREKKESFPLTVTSAQKNPTAFYLCASNRGAGTGELFFGEGSRLTVL.

The J gene is TRBJ1-1, the V gene TRBV11-3; D possibly corresponds to TRBD1 (5 bases). Germline V gene lookup returns CDR1 SGHNT and CDR2 YENEEA. Trimming left V 1 base short and J 4 bases short, with 10 bases between. The CDR3 covers 14 residues. CDR3 nucleotide sequence: TGTGCCAGCAGCTTAGTGAGGGGAGGCACTGAAGCTTTCTTT. The encoded protein is CASSLVRGGTEAFF.

The chain joins TRBV5-1 to TRBJ2-5; D unresolved. CDR1 is SGHRS and CDR2 is YFSETQ in the germline V gene. Trimming left V 1 base short and J 2 bases short, with 15 bases between. The CDR3 extends over 16 amino acids. The CDR3 DNA is TGCGCCAGCAGCTTGTTAACGAGCGCGCTGCAAGAGACCCAGTACTTC. Its translation: CASSLLTSALQETQYF.

The gene calls are TRBV7-6 and TRBJ2-5; 8 positions agree with TRBD2. With 5 bases clipped from V and 2 bases from J, the junction kept 10 bases outside the gene matches. The germline gives CDR1 SGHVS, CDR2 FNYEAQ. This CDR3 contains 16 residues. The CDR3 nucleotides read TGTGCCAGCAGCCCCCTGACTAGCGCGAAACAAGAGACCCAGTACTTC. Translation: CASSPLTSAKQETQYF.

The chain recombines TRBV30 with TRBJ1-5; tentatively, D is TRBD1 (5 bases). From germline, CDR1 is GTSNPN and CDR2 SVGIG (reference sequence). CDR3 length: 13 amino acids. The germline V and J ends were trimmed by 1 base and 5 bases, with 9 bases remaining between them. CDR3 DNA sequence: TGTGCCTGGAGTGGGGGCATACATCAGCCCCAGCATTTT. Translating it yields CAWSGGIHQPQHF. Together with reference TRBV30 and TRBJ1-5, the CDR3 gives the full variable domain: SQTIHQWPATLVQPVGSPLSLECTVEGTSNPNLYWYRQAAGRGLQLLFYSVGIGQISSEVPQNLSASRPQDRQFILSSKKLLLSDSGFYLCAWSGGIHQPQHFGDGTRLSIL.

J is TRBJ2-7 and V is TRBV4-2; D not certain. This CDR3 contains 10 residues. The germline gives CDR1 LGHNA, CDR2 YNFKEQ. The germline V and J ends were trimmed by 5 bases and 3 bases, with 2 bases remaining between them. CDR3 DNA: TGTGCCAGCAGCGGCTACGAGCAGTACTTC. This gives the protein CASSGYEQYF.

The J gene is TRBJ1-2, the V gene TRBV7-9; 8 bases line up with TRBD1. This CDR3 has 15 residues. Germline V gene lookup returns CDR1 SEHNR and CDR2 FQNEAQ (reference sequence). Losses at the gene ends were 4 bases for V and 0 bases for J; bases not matched to a gene: 4. This CDR3 is CASSSGTGSNYGYTF. DNA for the CDR3: TGTGCCAGCAGCTCCGGGACAGGATCTAACTATGGCTACACCTTC.

CDR3 in DNA: TGTGCCAGCAGCGATACGGGACGCTTGGGACTAGCGGGAGCCAATGAGCAGTTCTTC. Its protein is CASSDTGRLGLAGANEQFF. The chain links TRBV5-4 to TRBJ2-1; 14 bases agree with TRBD2. Trimming took 4 bases from V and 6 from J; bases not matched to a gene: 15. From germline, CDR1 is SGHNT and CDR2 YYREEE (reference sequence). The CDR3 has 19 residues.

The chain carries TRBV6-1 and TRBJ1-1; TRBD1 matches at 7 bases. The CDR3 has 15 residues. V shed 5 bases and J 5 bases; nucleotides not matched to a gene: 11. Germline values: CDR1 MNHNS, CDR2 SASEGT. This CDR3 is CASSNRGRTTTEAFF. The CDR3 DNA sequence: TGTGCCAGCAGTAACAGGGGCCGGACCACAACTGAAGCTTTCTTT.

The chain combines TRBV7-3 with TRBJ2-3; 9 bases match TRBD2. From germline, CDR1 is SGHTA and CDR2 FQGTGA. CDR3 length equals 15 residues. J lost 1 base, V lost 1 base, and 0 bases had no gene match. In nucleotides, the CDR3 is TGTGCCAGCAGCTTAAGCGGGAGGGGCACAGATACGCAGTATTTT. Its protein product is CASSLSGRGTDTQYF.